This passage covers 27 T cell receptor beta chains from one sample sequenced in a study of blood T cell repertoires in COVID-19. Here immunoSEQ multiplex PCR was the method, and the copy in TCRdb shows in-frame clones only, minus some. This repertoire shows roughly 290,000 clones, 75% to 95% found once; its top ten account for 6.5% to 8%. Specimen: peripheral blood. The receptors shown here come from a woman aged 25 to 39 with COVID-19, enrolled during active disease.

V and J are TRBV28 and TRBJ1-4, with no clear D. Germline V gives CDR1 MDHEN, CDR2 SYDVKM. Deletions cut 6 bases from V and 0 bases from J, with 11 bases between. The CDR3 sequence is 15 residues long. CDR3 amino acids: CASRTGSPTNEKLFF. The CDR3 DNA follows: TGTGCCAGCAGGACCGGGTCTCCAACTAATGAAAAACTGTTTTTT.

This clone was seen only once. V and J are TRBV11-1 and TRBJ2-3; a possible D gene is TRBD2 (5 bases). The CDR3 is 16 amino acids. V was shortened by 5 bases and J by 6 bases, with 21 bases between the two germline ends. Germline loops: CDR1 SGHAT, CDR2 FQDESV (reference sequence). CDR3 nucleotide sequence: TGTGCCAGCAGCCCCGGGGAGTCGGGCCTAGGGGATACGCAGTATTTT. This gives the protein CASSPGESGLGDTQYF.

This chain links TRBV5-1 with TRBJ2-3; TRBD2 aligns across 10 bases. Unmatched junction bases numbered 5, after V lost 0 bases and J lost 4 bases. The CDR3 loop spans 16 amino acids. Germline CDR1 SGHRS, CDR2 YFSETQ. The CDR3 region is CASSLALAGVSDTQYF. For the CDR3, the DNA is TGCGCCAGCAGCTTGGCTCTAGCGGGAGTTTCAGATACGCAGTATTTT. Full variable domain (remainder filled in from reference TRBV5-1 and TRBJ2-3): KAGVTQTPRYLIKTRGQQVTLSCSPISGHRSVSWYQQTPGQGLQFLFEYFSETQRNKGNFPGRFSGRQFSNSRSEMNVSTLELGDSALYLCASSLALAGVSDTQYFGPGTRLTVL.

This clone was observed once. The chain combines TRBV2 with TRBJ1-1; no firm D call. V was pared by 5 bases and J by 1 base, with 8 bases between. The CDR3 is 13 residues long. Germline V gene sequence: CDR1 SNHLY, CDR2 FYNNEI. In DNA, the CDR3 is TGTGCCAGCAGTCGTTCAGGGAACACTGAAGCTTTCTTT. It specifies CASSRSGNTEAFF.

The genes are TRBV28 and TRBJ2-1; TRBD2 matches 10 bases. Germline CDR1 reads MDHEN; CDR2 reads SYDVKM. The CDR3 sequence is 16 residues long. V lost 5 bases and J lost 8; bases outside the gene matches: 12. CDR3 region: CASSRLGTSVVHEQFF. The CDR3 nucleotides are TGTGCCAGCAGTAGATTAGGGACTAGCGTGGTCCATGAGCAGTTCTTC.

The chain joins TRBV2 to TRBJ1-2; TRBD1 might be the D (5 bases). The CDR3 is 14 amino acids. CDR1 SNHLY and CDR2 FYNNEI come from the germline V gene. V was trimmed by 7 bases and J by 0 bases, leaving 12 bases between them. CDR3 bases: TGTGCCAGCATACCACAGACAGCTAACTATGGCTACACCTTC. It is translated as CASIPQTANYGYTF.

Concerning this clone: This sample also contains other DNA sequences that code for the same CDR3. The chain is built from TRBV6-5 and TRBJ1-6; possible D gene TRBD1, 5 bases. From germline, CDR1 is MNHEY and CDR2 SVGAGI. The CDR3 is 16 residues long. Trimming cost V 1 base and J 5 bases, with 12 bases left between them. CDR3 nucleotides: TGTGCCAGCAGTTACTTGGGTCAGGGAAATAATTCACCCCTCCACTTT. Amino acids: CASSYLGQGNNSPLHF.

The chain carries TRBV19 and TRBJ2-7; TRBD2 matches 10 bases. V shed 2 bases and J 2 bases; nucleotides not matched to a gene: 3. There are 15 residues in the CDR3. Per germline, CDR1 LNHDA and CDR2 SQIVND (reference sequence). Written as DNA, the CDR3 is TGTGCCAGTAGTATATCCCTAGCGGGAGCCTACGAGCAGTACTTC. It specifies CASSISLAGAYEQYF.

CDR3 amino acids: CASSLESGPRETQYF. The CDR3 DNA reads TGCGCCAGCAGCTTGGAAAGCGGTCCCAGGGAGACCCAGTACTTC. V gene TRBV5-1 combines with J gene TRBJ2-5, with D possibly matching TRBD2 (5 bases). Per germline, CDR1 SGHRS and CDR2 YFSETQ. V was clipped by 0 bases and J by 5 bases, with 14 bases between them. The CDR3 totals 15 residues.

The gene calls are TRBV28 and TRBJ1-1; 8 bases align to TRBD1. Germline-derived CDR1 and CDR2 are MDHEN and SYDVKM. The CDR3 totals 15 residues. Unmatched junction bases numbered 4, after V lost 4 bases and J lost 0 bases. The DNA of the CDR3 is TGTGCCAGCAGTTCGGGACAGGCTTTGAACACTGAAGCTTTCTTT. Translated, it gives CASSSGQALNTEAFF.

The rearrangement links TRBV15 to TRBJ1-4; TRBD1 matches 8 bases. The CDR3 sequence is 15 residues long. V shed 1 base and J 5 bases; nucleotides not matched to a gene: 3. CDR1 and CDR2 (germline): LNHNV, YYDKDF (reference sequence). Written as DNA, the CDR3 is TGTGCCACCAGCAGAGCGGACAGGGTAAATGAAAAACTGTTTTTT. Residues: CATSRADRVNEKLFF.

CDR3 bases: TGTGCCTGGAGCAATAGTTTTGGAAACACCATATATTTT. Encoded protein: CAWSNSFGNTIYF. The V call is TRBV30, the J call TRBJ1-3; D remains unclear. The CDR3 has 13 amino acids. The V and J ends lost 3 bases and 3 bases respectively, with 9 bases between them. CDR1 is GTSNPN, CDR2 SVGIG, per germline (reference sequence).

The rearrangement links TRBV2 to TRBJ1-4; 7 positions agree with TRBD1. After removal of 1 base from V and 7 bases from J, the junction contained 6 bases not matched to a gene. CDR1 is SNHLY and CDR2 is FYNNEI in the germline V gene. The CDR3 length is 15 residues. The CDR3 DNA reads TGTGCCAGCAGTGAAGGGAGGGGGCGCGGTGAAAAACTGTTTTTT. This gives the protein CASSEGRGRGEKLFF.

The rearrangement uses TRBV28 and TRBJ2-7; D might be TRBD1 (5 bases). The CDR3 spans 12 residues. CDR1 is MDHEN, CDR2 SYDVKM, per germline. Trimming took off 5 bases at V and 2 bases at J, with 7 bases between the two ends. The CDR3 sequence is CASSDRTYEQYF. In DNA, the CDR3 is TGTGCCAGCAGTGACAGAACCTACGAGCAGTACTTC.

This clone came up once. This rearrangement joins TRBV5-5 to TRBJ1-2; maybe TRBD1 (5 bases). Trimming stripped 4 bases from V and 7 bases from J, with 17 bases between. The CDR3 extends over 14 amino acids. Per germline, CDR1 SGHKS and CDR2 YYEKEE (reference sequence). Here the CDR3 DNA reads TGTGCCAGCAGCGAAAGTCGGACATCCAGTGGCTACACCTTC. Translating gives CASSESRTSSGYTF.

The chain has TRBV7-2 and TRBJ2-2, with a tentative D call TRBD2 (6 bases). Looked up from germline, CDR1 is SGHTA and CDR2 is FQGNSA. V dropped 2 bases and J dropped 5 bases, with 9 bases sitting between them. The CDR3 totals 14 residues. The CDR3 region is CASSLLARTGELFF. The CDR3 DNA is TGTGCCAGCAGCTTACTAGCGAGGACCGGGGAGCTGTTTTTT.

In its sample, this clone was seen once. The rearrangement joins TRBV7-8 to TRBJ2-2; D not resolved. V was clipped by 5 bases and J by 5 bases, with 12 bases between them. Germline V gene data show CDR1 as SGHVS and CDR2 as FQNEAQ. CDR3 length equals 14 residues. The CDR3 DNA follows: TGTGCCAGCAGCCCGATCCTAGGAACCGGGGAGCTGTTTTTT. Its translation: CASSPILGTGELFF. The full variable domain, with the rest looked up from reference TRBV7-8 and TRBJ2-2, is GAGVSQSPRYKVAKRGQDVALRCDPISGHVSLFWYQQALGQGPEFLTYFQNEAQLDKSGLPSDRFFAERPEGSVSTLKIQRTQQEDSAVYLCASSPILGTGELFFGEGSRLTVL.

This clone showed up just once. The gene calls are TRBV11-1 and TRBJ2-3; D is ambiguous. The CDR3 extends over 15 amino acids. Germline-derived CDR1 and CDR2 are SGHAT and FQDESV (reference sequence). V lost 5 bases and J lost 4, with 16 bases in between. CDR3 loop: CASSPYPTVPDTQYF. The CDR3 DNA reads TGTGCCAGCAGCCCCTACCCTACCGTGCCAGATACGCAGTATTTT.

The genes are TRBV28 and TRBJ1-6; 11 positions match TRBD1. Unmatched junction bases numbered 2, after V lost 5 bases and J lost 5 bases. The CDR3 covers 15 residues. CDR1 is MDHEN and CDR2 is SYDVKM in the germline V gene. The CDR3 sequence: CASSKDRGHNSPLHF. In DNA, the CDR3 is TGTGCCAGCAGTAAGGACAGGGGGCATAATTCACCCCTCCACTTT.

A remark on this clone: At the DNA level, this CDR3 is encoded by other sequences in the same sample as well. This CDR3 reads CASSPGQGNSPLHF. As DNA, the CDR3 is TGTGCCAGCAGCCCTGGACAGGGAAATTCACCCCTCCACTTT. V usage is TRBV5-4 and J usage is TRBJ1-6, with 8 bases matching TRBD1. The germline gives CDR1 SGHNT, CDR2 YYREEE (reference sequence). Trimming cost V 4 bases and J 7 bases; bases outside gene matches: 4. The CDR3 is 14 amino acids.

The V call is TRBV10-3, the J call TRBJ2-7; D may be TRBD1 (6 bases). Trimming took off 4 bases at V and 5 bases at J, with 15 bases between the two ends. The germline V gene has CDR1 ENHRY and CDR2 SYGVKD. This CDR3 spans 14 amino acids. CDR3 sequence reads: CAISVGHAANEQYF. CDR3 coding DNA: TGTGCCATCAGTGTGGGACACGCCGCCAACGAGCAGTACTTC.

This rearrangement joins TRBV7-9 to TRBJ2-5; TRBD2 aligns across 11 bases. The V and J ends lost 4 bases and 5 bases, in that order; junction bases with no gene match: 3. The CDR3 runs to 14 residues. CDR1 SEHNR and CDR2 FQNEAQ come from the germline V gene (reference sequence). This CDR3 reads CASSSTSGSETQYF. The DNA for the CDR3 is TGTGCCAGCAGCTCAACTAGCGGGAGTGAGACCCAGTACTTC.

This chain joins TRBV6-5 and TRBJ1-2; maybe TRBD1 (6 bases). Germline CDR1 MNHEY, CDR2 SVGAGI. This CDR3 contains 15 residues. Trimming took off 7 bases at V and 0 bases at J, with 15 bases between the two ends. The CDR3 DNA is TGTGCCAGCAAAACGGACAGACAGCCTAACTATGGCTACACCTTC. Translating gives CASKTDRQPNYGYTF.

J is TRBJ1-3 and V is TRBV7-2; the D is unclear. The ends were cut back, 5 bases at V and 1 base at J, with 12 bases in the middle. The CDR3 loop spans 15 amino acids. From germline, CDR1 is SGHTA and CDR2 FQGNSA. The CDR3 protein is CASSPGSLSGNTIYF. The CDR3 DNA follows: TGTGCCAGCAGCCCAGGCTCCTTATCTGGAAACACCATATATTTT.

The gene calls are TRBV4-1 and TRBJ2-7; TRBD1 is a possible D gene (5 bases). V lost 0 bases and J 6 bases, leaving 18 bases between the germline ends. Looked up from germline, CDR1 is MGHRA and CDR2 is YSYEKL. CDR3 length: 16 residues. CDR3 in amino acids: CASSQDISRAPFEQYF. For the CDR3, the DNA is TGCGCCAGCAGCCAAGATATTTCCAGGGCCCCCTTCGAGCAGTACTTC.

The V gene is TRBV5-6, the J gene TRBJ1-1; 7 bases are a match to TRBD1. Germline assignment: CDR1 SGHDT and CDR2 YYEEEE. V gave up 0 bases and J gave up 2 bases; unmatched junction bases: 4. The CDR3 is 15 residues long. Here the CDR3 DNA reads TGTGCCAGCAGCTTGGCCGGGACAGTAAACACTGAAGCTTTCTTT. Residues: CASSLAGTVNTEAFF.

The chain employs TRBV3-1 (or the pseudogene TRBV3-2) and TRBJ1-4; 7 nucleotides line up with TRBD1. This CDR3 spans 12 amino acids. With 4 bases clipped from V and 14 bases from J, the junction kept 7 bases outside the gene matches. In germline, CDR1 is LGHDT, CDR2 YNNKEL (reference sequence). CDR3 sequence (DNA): TGTGCCAGCAGCCGAGTAGGACAGGCCCTGTTTTTT. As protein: CASSRVGQALFF.